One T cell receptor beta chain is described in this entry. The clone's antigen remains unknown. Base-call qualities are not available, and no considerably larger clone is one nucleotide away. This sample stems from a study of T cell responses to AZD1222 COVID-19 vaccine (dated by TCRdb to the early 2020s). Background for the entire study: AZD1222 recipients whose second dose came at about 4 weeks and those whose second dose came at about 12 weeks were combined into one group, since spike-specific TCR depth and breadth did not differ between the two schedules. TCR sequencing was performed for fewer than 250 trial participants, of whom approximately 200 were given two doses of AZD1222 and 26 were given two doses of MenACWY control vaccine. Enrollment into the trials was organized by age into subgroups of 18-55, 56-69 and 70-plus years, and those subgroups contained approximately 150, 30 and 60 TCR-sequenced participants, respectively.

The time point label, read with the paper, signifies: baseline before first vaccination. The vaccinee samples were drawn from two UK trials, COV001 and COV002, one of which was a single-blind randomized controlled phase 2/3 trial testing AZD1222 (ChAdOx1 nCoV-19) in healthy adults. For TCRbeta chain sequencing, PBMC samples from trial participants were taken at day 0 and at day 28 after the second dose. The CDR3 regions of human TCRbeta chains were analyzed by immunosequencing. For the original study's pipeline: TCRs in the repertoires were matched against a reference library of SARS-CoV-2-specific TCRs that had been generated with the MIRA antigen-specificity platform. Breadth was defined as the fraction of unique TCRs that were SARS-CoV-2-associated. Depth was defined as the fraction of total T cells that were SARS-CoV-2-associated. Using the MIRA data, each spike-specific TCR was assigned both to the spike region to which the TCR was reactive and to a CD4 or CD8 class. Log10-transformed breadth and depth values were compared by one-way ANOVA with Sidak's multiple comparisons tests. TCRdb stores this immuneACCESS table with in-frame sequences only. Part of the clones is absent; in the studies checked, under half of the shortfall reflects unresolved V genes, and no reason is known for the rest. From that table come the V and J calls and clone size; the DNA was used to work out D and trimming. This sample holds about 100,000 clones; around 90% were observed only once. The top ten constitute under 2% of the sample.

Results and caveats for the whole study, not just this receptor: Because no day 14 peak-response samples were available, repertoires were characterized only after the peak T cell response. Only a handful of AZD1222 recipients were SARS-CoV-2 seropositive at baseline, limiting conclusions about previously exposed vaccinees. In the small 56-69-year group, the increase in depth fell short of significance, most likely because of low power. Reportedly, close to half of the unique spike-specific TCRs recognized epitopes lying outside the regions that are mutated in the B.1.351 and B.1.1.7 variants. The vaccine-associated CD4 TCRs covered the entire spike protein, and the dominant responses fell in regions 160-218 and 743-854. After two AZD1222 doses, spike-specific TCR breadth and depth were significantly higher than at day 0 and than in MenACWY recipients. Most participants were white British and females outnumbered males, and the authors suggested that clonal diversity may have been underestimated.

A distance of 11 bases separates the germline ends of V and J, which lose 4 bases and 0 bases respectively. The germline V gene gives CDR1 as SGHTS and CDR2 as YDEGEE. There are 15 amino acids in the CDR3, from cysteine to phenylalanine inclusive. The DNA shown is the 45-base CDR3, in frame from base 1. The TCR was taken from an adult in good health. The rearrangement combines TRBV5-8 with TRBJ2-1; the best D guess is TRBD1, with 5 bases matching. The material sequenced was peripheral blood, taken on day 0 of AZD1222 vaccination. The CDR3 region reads CASSVGQGSYNEQFF. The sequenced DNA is TGTGCCAGCAGCGTGGGGCAGGGCTCCTACAATGAGCAGTTCTTC.